This TCR beta chain was recorded in a study of cytomegalovirus exposure and HLA in healthy donors. Findings and limits, study-wide: Sequencing probably produced one cluster of sequence variants that were highly shared. In an earlier analysis, in about 530 donors, most V segments appeared productive either ~87% or ~30% of the time. Presence/absence analyses rested on an assumption that sequencing depth was roughly uniform across donors.

Unrecorded immune exposure was likely among donors, who were nominally healthy when sampled. To note about this clone: Antigen unknown.

PCR was performed using 60 Vbeta and 13 Jbeta primers. Sequencing used immunoSEQ multiplex PCR; TCRdb keeps in-frame clones, though not all of them. The sample shows 100,000 to 150,000 clones, around 81% of them seen only once. The sequencing sample was made of PBMCs. This TCR was sampled from a female donor in good health and CMV-seronegative.

CDR3 region: CASSSPGNYEQYF. CDR3 sequence (DNA): TGTGCCAGCAGCTCCCCAGGGAACTACGAGCAGTACTTC. This rearrangement joins TRBV28 to TRBJ2-7, with a weak D call TRBD1 (5 bases). The CDR3 runs to 13 residues. Germline CDR1 reads MDHEN; CDR2 reads SYDVKM. V lost 6 bases to trimming and J lost 3 bases, with 12 bases between them.